The next 4 T cell receptor beta chains were all read from a single sample in a study of T cells in women clearing cervical HPV infection. TCRdb's table, derived via immunoSEQ multiplex PCR, lists solely in-frame clones and lacks some. Its table lists over 20,000 clones. The specimen sequenced was blood buffy coat. The receptors shown here come from a woman between 18 and 69 years old with a cervical HPV16 infection that either progressed to CIN3+ or cleared (not recorded which).

With respect to this clone: The read ends 3 residues shy of where the CDR3 ends; the end is completed using the germline J gene. The J gene is TRBJ1-1, the V gene TRBV10-2; 9 positions match TRBD1. The V segment lost 4 bases and the J segment 4 bases; nucleotides outside the gene matches: 13. The germline gives CDR1 WSHSY, CDR2 SAAADI. CDR3 length: 17 residues. Here the CDR3 reads CASSGSDFTGGGTEAFF. CDR3 DNA (partial): TGCGCCAGCAGTGGGTCCGATTTCACAGGGGGCGGCACTGAA.

Worth noting for this clone: The read halts 3 residues ahead of the CDR3 end, with the missing end drawn from the germline J gene. The gene calls are TRBV18 and TRBJ2-2; perhaps TRBD2 as D (6 bases). Trimming took off 6 bases at V and 3 bases at J, with 11 bases between the two ends. CDR1 KGHSH and CDR2 LQKENI come from the germline V gene. The CDR3 runs to 14 residues. The CDR3 is CASSTGTDTGELFF. Partial CDR3 DNA: TGTGCCAGCTCGACCGGGACTGACACCGGGGAG.

With regard to this clone: The read ends 3 residues shy of where the CDR3 ends; the end is completed using the germline J gene. The chain is built from TRBV19 and TRBJ1-1; no clear D gene. Germline V gene sequence: CDR1 LNHDA, CDR2 SQIVND (reference sequence). The CDR3 is 13 residues long. Between the trimmed V and J ends, which lost 2 bases and 0 bases, there was a span of 4 bases. The CDR3 reads CASSIIVNTEAFF. The sequenced CDR3 bases are TGTGCCAGTAGTATAATCGTGAACACTGAA.

In the case of this clone: The sequence runs out 3 residues before the end of the CDR3; the remainder is reconstructed from the germline J gene. The chain has TRBV10-3 and TRBJ2-7; D not resolved. Trimming removed 0 bases at V and 3 bases at J, with 6 bases between. Germline CDR1 and CDR2: ENHRY and SYGVKD. The CDR3 extends over 13 amino acids. The sequenced part of the CDR3 DNA is TGTGCCATCAGTGAGTCGAACGGCTACGAG. Residues: CAISESNGYE. The whole CDR3 region reads CAISESNGYEQYF.